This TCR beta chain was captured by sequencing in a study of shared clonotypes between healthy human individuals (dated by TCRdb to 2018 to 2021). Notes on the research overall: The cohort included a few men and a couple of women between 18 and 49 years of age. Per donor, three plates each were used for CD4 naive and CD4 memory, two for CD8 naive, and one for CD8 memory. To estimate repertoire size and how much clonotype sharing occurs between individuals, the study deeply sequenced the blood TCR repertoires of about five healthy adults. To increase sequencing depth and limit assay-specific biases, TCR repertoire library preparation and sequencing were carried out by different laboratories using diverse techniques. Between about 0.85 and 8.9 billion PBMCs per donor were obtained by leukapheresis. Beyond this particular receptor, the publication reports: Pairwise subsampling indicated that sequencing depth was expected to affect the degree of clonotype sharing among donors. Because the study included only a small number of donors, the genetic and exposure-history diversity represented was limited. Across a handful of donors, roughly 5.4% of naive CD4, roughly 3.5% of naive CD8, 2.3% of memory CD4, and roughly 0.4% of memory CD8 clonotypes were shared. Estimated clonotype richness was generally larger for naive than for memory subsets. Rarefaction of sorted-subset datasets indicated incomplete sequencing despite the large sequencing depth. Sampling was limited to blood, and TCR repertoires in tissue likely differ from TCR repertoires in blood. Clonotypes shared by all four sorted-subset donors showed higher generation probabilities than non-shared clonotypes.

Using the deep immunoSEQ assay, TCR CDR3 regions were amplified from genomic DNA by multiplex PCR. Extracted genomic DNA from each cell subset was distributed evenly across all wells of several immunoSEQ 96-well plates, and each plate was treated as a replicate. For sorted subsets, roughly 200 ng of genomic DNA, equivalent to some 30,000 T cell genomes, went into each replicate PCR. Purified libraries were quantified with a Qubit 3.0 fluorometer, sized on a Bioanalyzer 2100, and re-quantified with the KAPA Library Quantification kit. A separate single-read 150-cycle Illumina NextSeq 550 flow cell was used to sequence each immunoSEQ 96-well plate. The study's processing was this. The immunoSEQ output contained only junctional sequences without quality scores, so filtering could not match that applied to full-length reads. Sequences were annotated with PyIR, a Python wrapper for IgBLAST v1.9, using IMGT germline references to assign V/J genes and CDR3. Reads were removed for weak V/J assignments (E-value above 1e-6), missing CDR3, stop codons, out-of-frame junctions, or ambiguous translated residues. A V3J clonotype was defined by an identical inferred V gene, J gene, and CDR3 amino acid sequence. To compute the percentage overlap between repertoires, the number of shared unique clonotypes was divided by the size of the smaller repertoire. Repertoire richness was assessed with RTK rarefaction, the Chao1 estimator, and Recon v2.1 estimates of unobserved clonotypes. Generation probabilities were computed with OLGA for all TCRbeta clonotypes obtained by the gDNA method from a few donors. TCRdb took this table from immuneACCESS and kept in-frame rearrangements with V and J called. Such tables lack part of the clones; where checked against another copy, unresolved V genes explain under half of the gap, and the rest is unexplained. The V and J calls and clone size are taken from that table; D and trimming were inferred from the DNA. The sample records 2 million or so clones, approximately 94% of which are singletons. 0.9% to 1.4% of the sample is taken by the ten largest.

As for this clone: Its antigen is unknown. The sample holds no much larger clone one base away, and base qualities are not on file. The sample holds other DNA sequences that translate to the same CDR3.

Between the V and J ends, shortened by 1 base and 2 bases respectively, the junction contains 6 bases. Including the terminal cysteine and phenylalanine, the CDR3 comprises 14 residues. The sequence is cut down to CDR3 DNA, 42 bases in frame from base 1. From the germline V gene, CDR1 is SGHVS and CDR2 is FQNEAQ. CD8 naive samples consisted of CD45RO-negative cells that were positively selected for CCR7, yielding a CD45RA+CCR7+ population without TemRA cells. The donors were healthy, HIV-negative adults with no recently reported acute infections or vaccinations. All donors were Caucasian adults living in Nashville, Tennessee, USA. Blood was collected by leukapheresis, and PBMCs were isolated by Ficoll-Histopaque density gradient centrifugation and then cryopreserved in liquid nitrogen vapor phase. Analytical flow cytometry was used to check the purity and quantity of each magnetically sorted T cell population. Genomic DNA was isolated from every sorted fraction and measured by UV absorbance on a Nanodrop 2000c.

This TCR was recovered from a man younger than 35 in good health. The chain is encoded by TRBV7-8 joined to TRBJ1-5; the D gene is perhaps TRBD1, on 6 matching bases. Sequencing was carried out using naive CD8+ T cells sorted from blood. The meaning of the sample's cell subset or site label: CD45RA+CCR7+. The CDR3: CASSLGQGNQPQHF. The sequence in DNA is TGTGCCAGCAGCTTAGGACAGGGCAATCAGCCCCAGCATTTT.